This T cell receptor (beta chain) was identified in a study of identical twins. TCRdb itself ran the 5' RACE reads through MiXCR, one entry per CDR3 protein. The sample holds 700,000 or so distinct CDR3 sequences, approximately 22% seen once. The CDR3 runs 16 residues. V shed 0 bases, J shed 1 base, and the junction held 1 base outside the gene matches. Germline CDR1 LGHNA, CDR2 YNFKEQ. This clonotype showed up just a few times. This sample also belongs to another study, concerning T cells expressing NK-cell markers.

The sample was PBMCs. The clonotype originates from a woman aged 18-29 years in good health. The chain combines TRBV4-2 with TRBJ2-5; 11 nucleotides match TRBD2. Here the CDR3 DNA reads TGTGCCAGCAGCCAAGATGGGACTAGCGGCCAAGAGACCCAGTACTTC. The encoded protein is CASSQDGTSGQETQYF.